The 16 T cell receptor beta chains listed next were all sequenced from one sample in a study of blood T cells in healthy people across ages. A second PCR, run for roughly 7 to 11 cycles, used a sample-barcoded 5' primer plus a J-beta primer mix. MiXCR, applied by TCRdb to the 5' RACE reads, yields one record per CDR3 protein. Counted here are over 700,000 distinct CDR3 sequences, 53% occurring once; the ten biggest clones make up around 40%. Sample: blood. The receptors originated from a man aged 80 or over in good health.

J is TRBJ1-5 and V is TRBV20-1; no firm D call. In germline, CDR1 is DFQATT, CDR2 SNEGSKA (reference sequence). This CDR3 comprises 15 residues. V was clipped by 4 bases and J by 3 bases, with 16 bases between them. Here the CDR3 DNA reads TGCAGTGCTATTAACCCCAGGAACCCCAATCAGCCCCAGCATTTT. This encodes CSAINPRNPNQPQHF.

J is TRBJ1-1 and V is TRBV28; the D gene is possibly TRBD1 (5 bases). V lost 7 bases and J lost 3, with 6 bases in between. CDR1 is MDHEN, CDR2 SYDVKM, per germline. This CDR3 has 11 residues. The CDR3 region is CASTGDTEAFF. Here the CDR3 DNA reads TGTGCCAGCACGGGGGACACTGAAGCTTTCTTT.

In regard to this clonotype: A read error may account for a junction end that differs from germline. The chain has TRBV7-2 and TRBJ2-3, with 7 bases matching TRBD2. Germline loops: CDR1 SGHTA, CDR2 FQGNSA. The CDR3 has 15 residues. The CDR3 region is CAGSSAGVSADTQYF. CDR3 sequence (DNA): TGTGCCGGCAGCTCGGCGGGAGTAAGCGCGGATACGCAGTATTTT.

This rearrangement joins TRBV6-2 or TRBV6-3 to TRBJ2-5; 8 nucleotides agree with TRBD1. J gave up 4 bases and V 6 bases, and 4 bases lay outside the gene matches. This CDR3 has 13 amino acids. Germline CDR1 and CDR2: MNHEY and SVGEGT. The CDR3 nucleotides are TGTGCCAGCAGAAGACAGGGGCGAGAGACCCAGTACTTC. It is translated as CASRRQGRETQYF.

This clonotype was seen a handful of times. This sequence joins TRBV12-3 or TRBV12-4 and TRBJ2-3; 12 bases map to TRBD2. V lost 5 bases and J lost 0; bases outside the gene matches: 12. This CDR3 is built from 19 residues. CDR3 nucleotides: TGTGCCAGCAGTCAGTCCGGGACTAGCGGGTTCTATAGCACAGATACGCAGTATTTT. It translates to CASSQSGTSGFYSTDTQYF.

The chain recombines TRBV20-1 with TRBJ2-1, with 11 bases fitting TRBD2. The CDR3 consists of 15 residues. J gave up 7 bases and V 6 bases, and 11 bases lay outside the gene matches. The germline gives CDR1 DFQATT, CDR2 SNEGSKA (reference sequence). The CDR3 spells CSATRLAGGLNEQFF. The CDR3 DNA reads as TGCAGTGCCACCCGGCTAGCGGGAGGCCTGAATGAGCAGTTCTTC.

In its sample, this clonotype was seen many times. CDR3 loop: CASSLGAGSYEQYF. Here the CDR3 DNA reads TGCGCCAGCAGCTTGGGGGCCGGGTCCTACGAGCAGTACTTC. This chain links TRBV5-1 with TRBJ2-7, with D hard to call. The V gene's germline CDR1 is SGHRS and CDR2 YFSETQ. The CDR3 is made up of 14 amino acids. V lost 0 bases and J lost 1, with 8 bases in between.

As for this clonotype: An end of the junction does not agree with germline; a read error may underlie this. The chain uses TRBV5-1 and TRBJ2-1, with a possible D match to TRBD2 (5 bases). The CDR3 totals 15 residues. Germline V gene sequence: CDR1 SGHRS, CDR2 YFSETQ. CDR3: CASSLASGVYNEQFF. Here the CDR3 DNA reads TGTGCCAGCAGCTTAGCATCCGGGGTCTACAATGAGCAGTTCTTC.

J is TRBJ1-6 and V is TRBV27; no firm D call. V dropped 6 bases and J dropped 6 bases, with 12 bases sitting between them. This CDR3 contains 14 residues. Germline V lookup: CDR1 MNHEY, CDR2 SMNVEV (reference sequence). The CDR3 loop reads CASSEATRNSPLHF. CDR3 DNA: TGTGCCAGCAGCGAAGCGACACGTAATTCACCCCTCCACTTT.

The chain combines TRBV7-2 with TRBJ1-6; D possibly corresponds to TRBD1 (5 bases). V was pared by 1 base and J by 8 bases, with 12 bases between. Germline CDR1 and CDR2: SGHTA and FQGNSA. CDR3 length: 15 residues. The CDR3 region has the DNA TGTGCCAGCAGCTTAGGAGGATTCAGGGATTCACCCCTCCACTTT. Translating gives CASSLGGFRDSPLHF.

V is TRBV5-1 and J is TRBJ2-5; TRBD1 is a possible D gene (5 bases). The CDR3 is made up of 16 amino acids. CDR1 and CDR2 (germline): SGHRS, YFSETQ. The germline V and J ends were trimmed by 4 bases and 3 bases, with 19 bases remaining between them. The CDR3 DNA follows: TGCGCCAGCAGCCGGCTTGGCAGCTGGGGCAAAGAGACCCAGTACTTC. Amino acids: CASSRLGSWGKETQYF.

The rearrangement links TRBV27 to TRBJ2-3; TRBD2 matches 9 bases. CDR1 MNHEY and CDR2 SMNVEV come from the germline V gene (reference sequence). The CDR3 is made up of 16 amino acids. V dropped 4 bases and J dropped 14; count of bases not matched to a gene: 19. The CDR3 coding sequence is TGTGCCAGCAGTTCCCTTTTGCGGGAGGGCGGTAGATACGCGTATTTT. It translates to CASSSLLREGGRYAYF.

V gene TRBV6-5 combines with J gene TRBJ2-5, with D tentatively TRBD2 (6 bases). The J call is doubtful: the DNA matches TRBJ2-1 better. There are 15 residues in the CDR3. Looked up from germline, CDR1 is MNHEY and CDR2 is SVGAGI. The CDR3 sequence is CASSLEGLYQETQFF. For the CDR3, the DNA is TGTGCCAGCAGTTTGGAGGGGCTGTACCAAGAGACCCAGTTCTTC.

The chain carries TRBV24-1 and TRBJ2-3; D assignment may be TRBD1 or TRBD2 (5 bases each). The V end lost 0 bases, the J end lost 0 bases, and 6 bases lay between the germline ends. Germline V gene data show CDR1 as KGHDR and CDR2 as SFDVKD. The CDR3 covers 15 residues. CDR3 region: CATSDLRDSTDTQYF. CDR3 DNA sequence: TGTGCCACCAGTGATTTGCGGGACAGCACAGATACGCAGTATTTT.

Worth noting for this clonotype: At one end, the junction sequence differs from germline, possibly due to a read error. The DNA for the CDR3 is TGTACCAGCAGCCGAGGTAGCGGGGGCCAGCAGTTCTTC. Amino acid sequence: CTSSRGSGGQQFF. The genes are TRBV3-1 and TRBJ2-1; the match to TRBD2 covers 9 bases. CDR1 is LGHDT, CDR2 YNNKEL, per germline (reference sequence). The CDR3 is 13 residues long.

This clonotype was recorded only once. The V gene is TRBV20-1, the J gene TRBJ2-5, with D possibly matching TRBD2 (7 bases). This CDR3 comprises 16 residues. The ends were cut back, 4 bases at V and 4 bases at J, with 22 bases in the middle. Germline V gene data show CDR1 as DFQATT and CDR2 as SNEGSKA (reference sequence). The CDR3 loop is CSATGGQQGITETQYF. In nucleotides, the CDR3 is TGCAGTGCTACGGGGGGCCAACAGGGTATCACAGAGACCCAGTACTTC.